Reported below is one T cell receptor beta chain. This entry comes from a study of control samples from healthy donors and cancer patients. Sequencing used immunoSEQ multiplex PCR; TCRdb keeps in-frame clones, though not all of them. The top ten clones hold about 1.5% of a sample with over 85,000 clones, approximately 95% of them seen once. Trimming shortened V by 2 bases and J by 1 base, and 9 bases separated the two germline ends. Germline V CDR1 and CDR2: SGHNT, YENEEA. This CDR3 contains 15 residues. The sample taken for sequencing was blood. The chain links TRBV11-3 to TRBJ2-1; D might be TRBD2 (6 bases). The receptor's source is a woman aged 25 to 39 in good health. CDR3 nucleotide sequence: TGTGCCAGCAGCTTAAGTGGGGGGTCCTACAATGAGCAGTTCTTC. This gives the protein CASSLSGGSYNEQFF.